These T cell receptor beta chains were read from a single sample in a study of blood T cells in healthy people across ages. Using its own MiXCR run on the 5' RACE reads, TCRdb lists one record per CDR3 protein. The sample holds about 380,000 distinct CDR3 sequences, more than 45% seen once. Source material: blood. The source of these receptors is a man aged 55 to 70 in good health. Each CDR3 is given with its conserved first and last residue. The D gene is left open where the match is weak. Clone size, where shown, is once, few, many, or a class for clones that have expanded.

J: TRBJ2-3
V: TRBV2
size: .
D: TRBD2
DNA: TGTGCCAGCAGCTCTAGACTAGCGGGGGTCACAGATACGCAGTATTTT
CDR3: CASSSRLAGVTDTQYF

J: TRBJ2-7
V: TRBV21-1
size: .
D: .
DNA: TGTGCCAGCATCTACAGGGGGCCTCCGTACTTC
CDR3: CASIYRGPPYF

J: TRBJ2-7
V: TRBV7-2
size: few
D: TRBD1
DNA: TGTGCCAGCAGCTTATCTACAGGGGCGGACGAGCAGTACTTC
CDR3: CASSLSTGADEQYF

J: TRBJ1-5
V: TRBV6-2/TRBV6-3
size: .
D: .
DNA: TGTGCCAGCAGTCCTGCGCCGCGGGGAGGCAATCAGCCCCAGCATTTT
CDR3: CASSPAPRGGNQPQHF

J: TRBJ2-1
V: TRBV28
size: .
D: TRBD2
DNA: TGTGCCAGCAAACCCCTTAGACTAGCGGGAGTACATGAGCAGTTCTTC
CDR3: CASKPLRLAGVHEQFF

J: TRBJ2-7
V: TRBV12-3/TRBV12-4
size: many
D: TRBD2
DNA: TGTGCCAGCAGGGCTAGCGGGCCCTCCTACGAGCAGTACTTC
CDR3: CASRASGPSYEQYF

J: TRBJ2-1
V: TRBV7-8
size: many
D: TRBD2
DNA: TGTGCCAGCAGCTTAGCGGGAGGGAGCAATGAGCAGTTCTTC
CDR3: CASSLAGGSNEQFF

J: TRBJ2-1
V: TRBV25-1
size: .
D: TRBD1
DNA: TGTGCCACAGGGGGGGACAGGGGGTTTGAGCAGTTCTTC
CDR3: CATGGDRGFEQFF

J: TRBJ2-1
V: TRBV28
size: .
D: TRBD1
DNA: TGTGCCACCCTGACAGGGTTTGAGCAGTTCTTC
CDR3: CATLTGFEQFF

J: TRBJ2-1
V: TRBV12-3/TRBV12-4
size: many
D: .
DNA: TGTGCCAGCAGCCCGCAGACAGCCTACAATGAGCAGTTCTTC
CDR3: CASSPQTAYNEQFF

J: TRBJ2-2
V: TRBV6-2/TRBV6-3
size: .
D: .
DNA: TGTGCCAGCAGTGGAGCCCTACCTGACACCGGGGAGCTGTTTTTT
CDR3: CASSGALPDTGELFF

J: TRBJ1-2
V: TRBV30
size: .
D: .
DNA: TGTGCCTGGAGTATGCAGGGTATACACTATGGCTACACCTTC
CDR3: CAWSMQGIHYGYTF

J: TRBJ1-1
V: TRBV6-2/TRBV6-3
size: .
D: .
DNA: TGTGCCAGCTCTCCCGGGACACCGCTTTTGGGTACTGAAGCTTTCTTT
CDR3: CASSPGTPLLGTEAFF

J: TRBJ2-1
V: TRBV11-2
size: .
D: .
DNA: TGTGCCAGCAGCTTAGTGGGAGGGGGACTCTACAATGAGCAGTTCTTC
CDR3: CASSLVGGGLYNEQFF

J: TRBJ2-1
V: TRBV29-1
size: many
D: TRBD2
DNA: TGCAGCGTTGACCTGCTAGGGACTAGCGCTAACTACAATGAGCAGTTCTTC
CDR3: CSVDLLGTSANYNEQFF

J: TRBJ2-7
V: TRBV27
size: .
D: TRBD2
DNA: TGTGCCAGCAGTCCGACCGTAGCGGGAACCTCCGAGCAGTACTTC
CDR3: CASSPTVAGTSEQYF

J: TRBJ2-1
V: TRBV7-2
size: few
D: TRBD2
DNA: TGTGCCAGCAGCCCCTGGGCTAGCGGGGGTTACAATGAGCAGTTCTTC
CDR3: CASSPWASGGYNEQFF

J: TRBJ2-1
V: TRBV7-3
size: few
D: TRBD2
DNA: TGTGCCAGCAGCTTAGCCCCCCCAGCGGGAGTTGCCTACAATGAGCAGTTCTTC
CDR3: CASSLAPPAGVAYNEQFF

J: TRBJ2-5
V: TRBV7-2
size: few
D: TRBD2
DNA: TGTGCCAGCACCCTAGCGGGAGTCGAGACCCAGTACTTC
CDR3: CASTLAGVETQYF

J: TRBJ2-5
V: TRBV7-9
size: few
D: TRBD1
DNA: TGTGCCAGCAGCTTTGAGACCCTCCCCCGCAGGGGGATAAATGAGCAGTACTTC
CDR3: CASSFETLPRRGINEQYF

J: TRBJ2-7
V: TRBV5-5
size: .
D: TRBD2
DNA: TGTGCCAGCAGCCCGGCGGGGCTAGCGGCGGGCGAGCAGTACTTC
CDR3: CASSPAGLAAGEQYF

J: TRBJ2-6
V: TRBV7-9
size: many
D: .
DNA: TGTGCCAGCAGCTTACAGGGCGCCGCTGGGGCCAACGTCCTGACTTTC
CDR3: CASSLQGAAGANVLTF

J: TRBJ1-2
V: TRBV6-5
size: .
D: .
DNA: TGTGCCAGCGTAGGGGCCGACAGAACTAACTATGGCTACACCTTC
CDR3: CASVGADRTNYGYTF

J: TRBJ2-5
V: TRBV7-2
size: .
D: TRBD2
DNA: TGTGCCAGCAGGCATACTAGCGGGAGGGCCGGGGAGACCCAGTACTTC
CDR3: CASRHTSGRAGETQYF

J: TRBJ2-1
V: TRBV7-7
size: few
D: TRBD1
DNA: TGTGCTAGCAGCTCACCCCAGGATCGGGACAGCCTTCGCAATGAGCAGTTCTTC
CDR3: CASSSPQDRDSLRNEQFF

J: TRBJ2-5
V: TRBV20-1
size: few
D: TRBD2
DNA: TGCAGTGCTAGAGACCCGGCCGGGGGGGAGACCCAGTACTTC
CDR3: CSARDPAGGETQYF

J: TRBJ1-5
V: TRBV9
size: .
D: TRBD1
DNA: TGTGCCAGCAGCGTAGGACAGGGGGGAGTCAATCAGCCCCAGCATTTT
CDR3: CASSVGQGGVNQPQHF

J: TRBJ1-4
V: TRBV5-1
size: .
D: TRBD1
DNA: TGCGCCAGCAGCTTGAGTTTAGGGACAGGGAGCGAAAAACTGTTTTTT
CDR3: CASSLSLGTGSEKLFF

J: TRBJ2-3
V: TRBV4-2
size: few
D: TRBD2
DNA: TGTGCCAGCAGCCAAGAGCTAGCGGGAGCCGATACGCAGTATTTT
CDR3: CASSQELAGADTQYF

J: TRBJ1-1
V: TRBV7-8
size: .
D: .
DNA: TGTGCCAGCAGCCACTCGAGAAACACTGAAGCTTTCTTT
CDR3: CASSHSRNTEAFF

J: TRBJ2-1
V: TRBV20-1
size: .
D: TRBD2
DNA: TGCAGTGCGAGAGCCGGGACTAGCTACAATGAGCAGTTCTTC
CDR3: CSARAGTSYNEQFF

J: TRBJ2-3
V: TRBV4-3
size: .
D: .
DNA: TGCGCCAGCAGCCAAGAGGGCTCCCGCACAGATACGCAGTATTTT
CDR3: CASSQEGSRTDTQYF

J: TRBJ2-5
V: TRBV4-2
size: .
D: .
DNA: TGTGCCAGCAGCCAAGGCGGGACTGCGGGGGAGACCCAGTACTTC
CDR3: CASSQGGTAGETQYF

J: TRBJ1-5
V: TRBV6-2/TRBV6-3
size: .
D: TRBD1
DNA: TGTGCCAGCGCGACCGGGACAGGGGCCCGGAAGCCCCAGCATTTT
CDR3: CASATGTGARKPQHF

J: TRBJ2-1
V: TRBV6-2/TRBV6-3
size: .
D: .
DNA: TGTGCCAGCAGCATAAGGGGACCGCTTTACGATGAGCAGTTCTTC
CDR3: CASSIRGPLYDEQFF

J: TRBJ1-2
V: TRBV29-1
size: .
D: .
DNA: TGCAGCGTTGAGTGGGCAGGCCAATCCCGTTATGGCTACACCTTC
CDR3: CSVEWAGQSRYGYTF

J: TRBJ2-7
V: TRBV7-8
size: .
D: .
DNA: TGTGCCAGCAGCTTAGAGCTGCACAGCACCTACGAGCAGTACTTC
CDR3: CASSLELHSTYEQYF

J: TRBJ2-1
V: TRBV6-5
size: .
D: TRBD2
DNA: TGTGCCAGTGCCAAGAGCCTAGCGGGAGCACCGGGTGAGCAGTTCTTC
CDR3: CASAKSLAGAPGEQFF

J: TRBJ1-2
V: TRBV7-2
size: many
D: TRBD1
DNA: TGTGCCAGCAGCAAGGGGGCAAGGGGCTACACCTTC
CDR3: CASSKGARGYTF

J: TRBJ2-1
V: TRBV7-2
size: .
D: TRBD2
DNA: TGTGCCAGCGGCCAGAAAGAGGGGCGGGAGTGGGACAATGAGCAGTTCTTC
CDR3: CASGQKEGREWDNEQFF

J: TRBJ2-3
V: TRBV5-1
size: .
D: TRBD2
DNA: TGCGCCAGCAGCCGGGGCGGGGGGAAGTTTGCAGATACGCAGTATTTT
CDR3: CASSRGGGKFADTQYF

J: TRBJ2-7
V: TRBV7-3
size: few
D: TRBD1
DNA: TGTGCCAGCAGCCTCGGGACAGGGGCCTACAATGAGCAGTACTTC
CDR3: CASSLGTGAYNEQYF

J: TRBJ2-5
V: TRBV7-2
size: .
D: .
DNA: TGTGCCAGCACCCCAGGAATAGGAGGGTACCAAGAGACCCAGTACTTC
CDR3: CASTPGIGGYQETQYF

J: TRBJ2-5
V: TRBV7-2
size: few
D: TRBD2
DNA: TGTGCCAGCAGCTTAAAGAGCCGCTGGCGGGAGCAGTACTTC
CDR3: CASSLKSRWREQYF

J: TRBJ2-3
V: TRBV11-2
size: .
D: .
DNA: TGTGCCAGCAGCTTAGTCAGGAAAAACACAGATACGCAGTATTTT
CDR3: CASSLVRKNTDTQYF

J: TRBJ1-1
V: TRBV5-1
size: few
D: .
DNA: TGCGCCAGCAGCCAGGGAGGGGCGGACCGCATGCTTGAAGCTTTCTTT
CDR3: CASSQGGADRMLEAFF

J: TRBJ2-5
V: TRBV9
size: .
D: TRBD2
DNA: TGTGCCAGCAGCGCTACTAGCGGGAGGTTACAAGAGACCCAGTACTTC
CDR3: CASSATSGRLQETQYF

J: TRBJ1-2
V: TRBV29-1
size: .
D: .
DNA: TGCAGCGTTGAACAGGGCCGTGGCTACACCTTC
CDR3: CSVEQGRGYTF

J: TRBJ2-3
V: TRBV20-1
size: few
D: TRBD2
DNA: TGCAGTGCTAGACCTGCGGTGGCGGGAGGCCGTCCGCCCACAGATACGCAGTATTTT
CDR3: CSARPAVAGGRPPTDTQYF

J: TRBJ2-2
V: TRBV6-6
size: few
D: TRBD2
DNA: TGTGCCAGCAGTTTCCTAGCGGGAGGCTACACCGGGGAGCTGTTTTTT
CDR3: CASSFLAGGYTGELFF

J: TRBJ1-1
V: TRBV29-1
size: .
D: .
DNA: TGCAGCGGGGGTGATCTGGAGGGCACTGAAGCTTTCTTT
CDR3: CSGGDLEGTEAFF

J: TRBJ1-2
V: TRBV7-9
size: .
D: .
DNA: TGTGCCAGCAGCGCATTAGCCATAAACTATGGCTACACCTTC
CDR3: CASSALAINYGYTF

J: TRBJ1-2
V: TRBV29-1
size: .
D: .
DNA: TGCAGCGTTGGACAGAGAAACTATGGCTACACCTTC
CDR3: CSVGQRNYGYTF